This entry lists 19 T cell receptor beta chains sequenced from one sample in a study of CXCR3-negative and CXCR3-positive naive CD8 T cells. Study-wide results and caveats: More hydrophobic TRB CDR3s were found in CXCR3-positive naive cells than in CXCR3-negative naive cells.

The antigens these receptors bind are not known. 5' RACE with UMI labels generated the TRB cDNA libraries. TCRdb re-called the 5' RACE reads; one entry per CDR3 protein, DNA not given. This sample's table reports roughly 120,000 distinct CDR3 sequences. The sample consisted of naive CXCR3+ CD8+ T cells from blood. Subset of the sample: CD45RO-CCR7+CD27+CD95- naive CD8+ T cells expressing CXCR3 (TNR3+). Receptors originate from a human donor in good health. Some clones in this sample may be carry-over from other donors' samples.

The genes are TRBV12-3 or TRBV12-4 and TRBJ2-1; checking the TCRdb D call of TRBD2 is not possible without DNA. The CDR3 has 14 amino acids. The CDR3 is CASSPGLGYNEQFF.

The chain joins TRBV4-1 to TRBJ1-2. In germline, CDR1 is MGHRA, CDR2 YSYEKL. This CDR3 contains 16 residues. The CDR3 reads CASSQGANYHKGGYTF.

The CDR3 loop reads CASSFVDGDQPQHF. V and J are TRBV28 and TRBJ1-5. CDR1 MDHEN and CDR2 SYDVKM come from the germline V gene. The length of the CDR3 is 14 residues.

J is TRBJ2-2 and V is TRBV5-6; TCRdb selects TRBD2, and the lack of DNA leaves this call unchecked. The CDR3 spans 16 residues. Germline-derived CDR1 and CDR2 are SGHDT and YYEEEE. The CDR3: CASSILAGGPYGELFF.

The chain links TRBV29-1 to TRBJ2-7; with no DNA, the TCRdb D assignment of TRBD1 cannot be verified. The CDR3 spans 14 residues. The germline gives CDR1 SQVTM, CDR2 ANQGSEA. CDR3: CSATGALTPDEQYF.

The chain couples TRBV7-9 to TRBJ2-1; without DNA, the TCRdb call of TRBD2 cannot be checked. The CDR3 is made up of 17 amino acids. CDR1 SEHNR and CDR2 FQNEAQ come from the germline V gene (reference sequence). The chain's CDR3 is CASSSGLAGPSYNEQFF. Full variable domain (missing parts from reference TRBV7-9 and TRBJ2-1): DTGVSQNPRHKITKRGQNVTFRCDPISEHNRLYWYRQTLGQGPEFLTYFQNEAQLEKSRLLSDRFSAERPKGSFSTLEIQRTEQGDSAMYLCASSSGLAGPSYNEQFFGPGTRLTVL.

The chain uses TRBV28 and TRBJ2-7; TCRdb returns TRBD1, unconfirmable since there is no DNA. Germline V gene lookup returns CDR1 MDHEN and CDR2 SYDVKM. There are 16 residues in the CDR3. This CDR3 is CASSRPGTHYTYEQYF.

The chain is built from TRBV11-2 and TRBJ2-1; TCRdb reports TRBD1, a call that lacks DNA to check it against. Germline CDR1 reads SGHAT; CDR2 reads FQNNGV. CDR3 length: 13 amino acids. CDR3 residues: CASSILTGNEQFF.

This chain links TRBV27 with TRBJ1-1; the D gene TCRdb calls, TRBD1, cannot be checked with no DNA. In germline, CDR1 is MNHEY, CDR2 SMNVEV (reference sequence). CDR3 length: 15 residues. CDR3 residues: CASSANGGARTEAFF.

CDR3 in amino acids: CASSQEIGGPMNTEAFF. The chain joins TRBV3-1 to TRBJ1-1; TCRdb reports TRBD1, a call that lacks DNA to check it against. This CDR3 has 17 residues. CDR1 is LGHDT and CDR2 is YNNKEL in the germline V gene (reference sequence).

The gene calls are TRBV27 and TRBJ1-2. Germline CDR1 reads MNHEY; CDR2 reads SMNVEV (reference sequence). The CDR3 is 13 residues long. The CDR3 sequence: CASSFEPNYGYTF.

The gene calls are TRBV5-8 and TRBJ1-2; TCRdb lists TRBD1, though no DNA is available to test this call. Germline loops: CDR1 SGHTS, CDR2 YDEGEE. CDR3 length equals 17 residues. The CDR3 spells CASSPAGADRKSYGYTF.

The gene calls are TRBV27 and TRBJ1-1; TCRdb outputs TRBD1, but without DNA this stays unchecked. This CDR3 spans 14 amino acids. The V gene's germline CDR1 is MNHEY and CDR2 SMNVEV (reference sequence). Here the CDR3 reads CASSSRGHATEAFF.

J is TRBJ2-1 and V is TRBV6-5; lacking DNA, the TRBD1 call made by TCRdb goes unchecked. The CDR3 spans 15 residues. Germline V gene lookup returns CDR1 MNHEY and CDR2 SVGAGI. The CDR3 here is CASSPTGTGNDEQFF.

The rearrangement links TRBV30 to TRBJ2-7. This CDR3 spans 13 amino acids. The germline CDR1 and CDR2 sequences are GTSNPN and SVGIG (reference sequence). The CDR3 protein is CAWRDRSSYEQYF.

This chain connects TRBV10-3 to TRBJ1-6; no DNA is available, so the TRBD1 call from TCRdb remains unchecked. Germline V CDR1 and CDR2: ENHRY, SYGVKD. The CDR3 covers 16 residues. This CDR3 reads CAIRKDRVLYNSPLHF.

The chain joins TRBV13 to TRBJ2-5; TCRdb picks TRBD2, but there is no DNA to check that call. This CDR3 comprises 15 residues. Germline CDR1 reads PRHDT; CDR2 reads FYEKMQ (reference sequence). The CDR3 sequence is CASSQGGRAPETQYF.

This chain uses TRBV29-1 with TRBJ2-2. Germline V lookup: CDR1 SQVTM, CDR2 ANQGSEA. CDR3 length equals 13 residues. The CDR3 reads CSVEGINTGELFF.

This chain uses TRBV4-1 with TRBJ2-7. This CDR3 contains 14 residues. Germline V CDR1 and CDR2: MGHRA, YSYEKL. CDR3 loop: CASSQGTDYYEQYF.